This T cell receptor beta chain was identified in a study of cytomegalovirus exposure and HLA in healthy donors. Findings and limits, study-wide: The authors reported that TCR beta sequences could predict HLA-A and HLA-B alleles. These predictions were accurate for most subjects in the first cohort. Across donors, sequencing depth was assumed by presence/absence analyses to be roughly uniform. Prior analysis indicated that the majority of TCR beta V segments exhibited productivity approximately 87% or approximately 30% of the time.

Note on this clone: Its cognate antigen is unknown.

Primers for the PCR totalled 60 Vbeta and 13 Jbeta. Profiling relied on immunoSEQ multiplex PCR, and the TCRdb table lists in-frame clones only, not all of them. This specimen shows fewer than 85,000 clones; the ten leading clones hold 4.5% to 5%. V dropped 1 base and J dropped 0 bases, with 10 bases sitting between them. Looked up from germline, CDR1 is MNHNY and CDR2 is SVGAGI (reference sequence). The CDR3 covers 16 residues. Sequences were obtained from PBMCs. The genes are TRBV6-6 and TRBJ2-1; D perhaps matches TRBD2 (6 bases). The sequence derives from a woman in her thirties or forties in good health and CMV-seropositive. The CDR3 region is CASSYLAVSSYNEQFF. The CDR3 bases are TGTGCCAGCAGTTACTTAGCGGTCAGCTCCTACAATGAGCAGTTCTTC.